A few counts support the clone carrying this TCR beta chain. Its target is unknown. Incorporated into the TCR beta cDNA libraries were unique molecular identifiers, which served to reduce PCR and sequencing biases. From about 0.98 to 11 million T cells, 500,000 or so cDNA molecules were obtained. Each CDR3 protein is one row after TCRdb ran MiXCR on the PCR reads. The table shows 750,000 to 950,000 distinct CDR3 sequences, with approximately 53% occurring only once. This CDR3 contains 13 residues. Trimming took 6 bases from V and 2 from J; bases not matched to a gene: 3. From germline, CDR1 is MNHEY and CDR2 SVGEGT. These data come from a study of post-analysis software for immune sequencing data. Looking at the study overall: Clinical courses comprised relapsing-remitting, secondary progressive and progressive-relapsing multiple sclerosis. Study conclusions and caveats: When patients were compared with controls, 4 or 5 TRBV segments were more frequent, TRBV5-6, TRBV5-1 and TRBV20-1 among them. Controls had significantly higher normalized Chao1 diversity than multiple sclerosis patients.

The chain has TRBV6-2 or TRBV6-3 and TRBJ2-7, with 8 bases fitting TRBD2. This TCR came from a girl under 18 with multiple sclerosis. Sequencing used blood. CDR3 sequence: CASRLAATYEQYF. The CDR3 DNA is TGTGCCAGCAGACTAGCGGCGACCTACGAGCAGTACTTC.